This T cell receptor (beta chain) appears in the sequencing data of a study of blood T cell repertoires in COVID-19. Study-wide context: The cDNA or gDNA used as material had been derived from T cells, B-cell-depleted T cells, or PBMCs.

Clones were sequenced by immunoSEQ multiplex PCR, and TCRdb holds only the in-frame ones, with some missing. Seen here are some 190,000 clones, about 80% observed once, and the top ten hold roughly 7.8%. V lost 3 bases to trimming and J lost 4 bases; unmatched junction nucleotides: 6. Germline CDR1 and CDR2: SGDLS and YYNGEE. The CDR3 spans 15 residues. J is TRBJ2-1 and V is TRBV9, with 8 bases matching TRBD2. The clonotype comes from a woman in her 50s with active or convalescent COVID-19. The sample consisted of peripheral blood. This chain's CDR3 is CASSASGWYYNEQFF. DNA of the CDR3: TGTGCCAGCAGCGCTAGCGGGTGGTATTACAATGAGCAGTTCTTC.